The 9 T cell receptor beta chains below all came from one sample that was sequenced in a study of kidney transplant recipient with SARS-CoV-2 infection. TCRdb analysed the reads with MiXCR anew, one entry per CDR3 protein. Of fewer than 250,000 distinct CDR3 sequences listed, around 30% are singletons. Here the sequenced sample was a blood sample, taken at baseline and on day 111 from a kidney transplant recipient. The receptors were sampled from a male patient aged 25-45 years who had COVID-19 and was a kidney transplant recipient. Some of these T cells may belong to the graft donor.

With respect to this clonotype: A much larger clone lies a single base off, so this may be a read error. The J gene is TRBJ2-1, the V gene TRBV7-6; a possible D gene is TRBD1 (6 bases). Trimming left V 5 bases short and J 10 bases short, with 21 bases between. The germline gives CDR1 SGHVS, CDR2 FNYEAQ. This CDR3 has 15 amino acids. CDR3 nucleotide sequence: TGTGCCAGCAGCGGCCGGGGCAGGGGTTTCGGGGAGCAGTTCTTC. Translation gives CASSGRGRGFGEQFF.

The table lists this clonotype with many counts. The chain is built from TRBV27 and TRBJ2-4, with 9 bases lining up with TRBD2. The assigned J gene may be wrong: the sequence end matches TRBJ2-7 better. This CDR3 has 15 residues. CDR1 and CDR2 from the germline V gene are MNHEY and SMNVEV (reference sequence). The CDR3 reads CASSLYGSGRIEQYF. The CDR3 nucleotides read TGTGCCAGCAGTTTATATGGAAGCGGGAGGATCGAGCAGTACTTC.

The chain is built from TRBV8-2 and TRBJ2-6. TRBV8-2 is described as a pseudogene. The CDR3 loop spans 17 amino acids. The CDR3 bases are TGTGGCATACTCGTGAGGATAACACAAAGTCGGGCCAACGTCCTGACTTTC. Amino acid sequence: CGILVRITQSRANVLTF.

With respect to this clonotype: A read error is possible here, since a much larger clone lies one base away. The CDR3 loop is CASLGKYSRKAYGYTF. DNA for the CDR3: TGTGCCAGCTTGGGTAAGTACTCAAGAAAGGCCTATGGCTACACCTTC. The V gene is TRBV9, the J gene TRBJ1-2; D is unresolved. With 7 bases removed from V and 4 bases from J, the gap between germline ends came to 23 bases. Germline loops: CDR1 SGDLS, CDR2 YYNGEE. CDR3 length: 16 amino acids.

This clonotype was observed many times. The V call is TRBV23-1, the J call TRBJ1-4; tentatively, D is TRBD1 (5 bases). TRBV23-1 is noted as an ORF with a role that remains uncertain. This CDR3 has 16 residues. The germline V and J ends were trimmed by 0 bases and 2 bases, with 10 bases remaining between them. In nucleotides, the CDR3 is TGCGCCAGCAGTCAATCTGAGGGGAGGACTAATGAAAAACTGTTTTTT. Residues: CASSQSEGRTNEKLFF.

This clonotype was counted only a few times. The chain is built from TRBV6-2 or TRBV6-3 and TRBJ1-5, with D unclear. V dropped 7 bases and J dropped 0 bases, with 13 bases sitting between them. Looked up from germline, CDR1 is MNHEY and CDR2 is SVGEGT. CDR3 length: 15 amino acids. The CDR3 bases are TGTGCCAGCACGACTTACGGGGATAGCAATCAGCCCCAGCATTTT. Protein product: CASTTYGDSNQPQHF.

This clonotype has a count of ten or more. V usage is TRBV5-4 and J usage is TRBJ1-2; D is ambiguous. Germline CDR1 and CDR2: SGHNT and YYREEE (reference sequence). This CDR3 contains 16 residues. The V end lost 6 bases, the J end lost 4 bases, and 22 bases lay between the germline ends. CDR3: CASKVNVPGKTYGYTF. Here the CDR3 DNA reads TGTGCCAGCAAGGTGAACGTACCAGGAAAGACCTATGGCTACACCTTC.

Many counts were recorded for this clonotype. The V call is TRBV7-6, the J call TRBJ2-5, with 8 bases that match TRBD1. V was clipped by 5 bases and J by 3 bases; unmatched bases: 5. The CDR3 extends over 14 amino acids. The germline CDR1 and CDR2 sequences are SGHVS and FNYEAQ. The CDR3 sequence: CASSLPDREETQYF. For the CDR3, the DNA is TGTGCCAGCAGCCTTCCGGACAGGGAAGAGACCCAGTACTTC.

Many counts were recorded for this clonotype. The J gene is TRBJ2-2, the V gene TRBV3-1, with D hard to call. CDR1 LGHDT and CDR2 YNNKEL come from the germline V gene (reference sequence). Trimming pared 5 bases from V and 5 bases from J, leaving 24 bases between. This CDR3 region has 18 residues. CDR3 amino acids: CASSNTSPISGLTGELFF. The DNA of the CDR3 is TGTGCCAGCAGCAACACGAGTCCCATTTCAGGCTTGACCGGGGAGCTGTTTTTT. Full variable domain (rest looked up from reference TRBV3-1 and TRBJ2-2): DTAVSQTPKYLVTQMGNDKSIKCEQNLGHDTMYWYKQDSKKFLKIMFSYNNKELIINETVPNRFSPKSPDKAHLNLHINSLELGDSAVYFCASSNTSPISGLTGELFFGEGSRLTVL.